These T cell receptor beta chains were read from a single sample in a study of cytomegalovirus exposure and HLA in healthy donors. Clones were read by immunoSEQ multiplex PCR, and TCRdb kept only the in-frame ones, dropping some. Here the sample spans approximately 120,000 clones, roughly 93% being singletons. The material sequenced was PBMCs. Receptors originate from a woman aged 18-35 years in good health and CMV-seronegative. Each CDR3 is given with its conserved first and last residue. A D gene is named only where the DNA matches it firmly. Rows may omit the clone size; those that give it use once, few, many or a size class.

D,size,J,V,CDR3,DNA
-,-,TRBJ2-4,TRBV15,CATSREQGQNIQYF,TGTGCCACCAGCAGAGAACAGGGTCAAAACATTCAGTACTTC
TRBD1,-,TRBJ2-5,TRBV7-9,CASSLGAGGLETQYF,TGTGCCAGCAGCTTAGGCGCAGGGGGTTTAGAGACCCAGTACTTC
-,-,TRBJ1-5,TRBV5-8,CASSLVGTGKQPQHF,TGTGCCAGCAGCTTGGTGGGTACGGGGAAACAGCCCCAGCATTTT
TRBD1,-,TRBJ1-2,TRBV28,CASSSTTGNYGYTF,TGTGCCAGCAGCTCAACGACAGGGAACTATGGCTACACCTTC
-,-,TRBJ2-7,TRBV7-2,CASSLLAGAYEQYF,TGTGCCAGCAGCTTATTGGCAGGGGCGTACGAGCAGTACTTC
TRBD1,-,TRBJ2-7,TRBV11-2,CASSLGAVYGQGSSYEQYF,TGTGCCAGCAGCTTAGGGGCGGTTTATGGACAGGGGAGCTCCTACGAGCAGTACTTC
-,-,TRBJ2-7,TRBV28,CASSLGAGVGEQYF,TGTGCCAGCAGTTTGGGGGCGGGAGTCGGCGAGCAGTACTTC
-,-,TRBJ1-1,TRBV28,CAIAGGGTEAFF,TGTGCCATCGCCGGGGGGGGCACTGAAGCTTTCTTT
-,once,TRBJ2-3,TRBV7-9,CASSFSDTQYF,TGTGCCAGCAGCTTCTCAGATACGCAGTATTTT
-,once,TRBJ2-3,TRBV7-3,CASSLRLESDTQYF,TGTGCCAGCAGCTTAAGACTGGAGTCAGATACGCAGTATTTT
-,-,TRBJ2-7,TRBV11-2,CASSLVPSYEQYF,TGTGCCAGCAGCTTAGTTCCGAGCTACGAGCAGTACTTC
-,-,TRBJ2-1,TRBV19,CASTPVGGLNNEQFF,TGTGCCAGTACCCCCGTCGGCGGGCTTAACAATGAGCAGTTCTTC
TRBD1,-,TRBJ1-2,TRBV10-3,CAISSGTENYGYTF,TGTGCCATCAGTTCCGGGACAGAGAACTATGGCTACACCTTC
TRBD2,few,TRBJ2-1,TRBV2,CASSESAVFSGRVNEQFF,TGTGCCAGCAGTGAATCCGCTGTGTTTAGCGGGAGGGTAAATGAGCAGTTCTTC
TRBD1,-,TRBJ1-1,TRBV18,CASSPIGTGRGSTEAFF,TGTGCCAGCTCACCGATAGGGACAGGGAGGGGGAGCACTGAAGCTTTCTTT
TRBD2,-,TRBJ2-2,TRBV6-5,CASTPSTSGRTGLFF,TGTGCCAGCACCCCCTCAACTAGCGGGAGGACGGGTCTGTTTTTT
-,-,TRBJ2-1,TRBV27,CASSLDLSSYNEQFF,TGTGCCAGCAGTTTAGACTTGAGCTCCTACAATGAGCAGTTCTTC
TRBD1,-,TRBJ2-7,TRBV13,CASSPRDRHYEQYF,TGTGCCAGCAGCCCCCGGGACAGACATTACGAGCAGTACTTC
TRBD1,-,TRBJ2-6,TRBV4-1,CASSRLWDSTSGANVLTF,TGCGCCAGCAGCCGCCTCTGGGACAGTACCTCTGGGGCCAACGTCCTGACTTTC
-,-,TRBJ1-1,TRBV9,CASSAQGYTEAFF,TGTGCCAGCAGCGCGCAGGGTTATACTGAAGCTTTCTTT
TRBD1,-,TRBJ1-3,TRBV4-1,CASSQAGQASGNTIYF,TGCGCCAGCAGCCAAGCTGGACAGGCCTCTGGAAACACCATATATTTT
-,-,TRBJ2-7,TRBV19,CASSSRHSPYEQYF,TGTGCCAGTAGTTCCCGACATTCACCCTACGAGCAGTACTTC
-,-,TRBJ2-5,TRBV28,CASSILVQREETQYF,TGTGCCAGCAGTATTCTGGTACAGCGGGAAGAGACCCAGTACTTC
-,once,TRBJ2-7,TRBV27,CASSLRQGYEQYF,TGTGCCAGCAGTTTAAGGCAGGGGTACGAGCAGTACTTC